A selection of T cell receptor beta chains follows, all from one sample in a study of cytomegalovirus exposure and HLA in healthy donors. Using immunoSEQ multiplex PCR, the repertoire was profiled, and TCRdb retains in-frame clones only, with some absent. This sample's clone table lists around 55,000 clones. The sample consisted of PBMCs. The receptors here all came from a man aged 45-65 years in good health and CMV-seropositive. The CDR3 runs from the conserved cysteine through the conserved F or W. Each record gives: J gene, V gene, D gene, CDR3 length, CDR3 protein, CDR3 DNA. D genes are given only for firm matches.

TRBJ2-1 TRBV9 . 13 CASSAAGFNEQFF TGTGCCAGCAGCGCCGCGGGTTTTAATGAGCAGTTCTTC
TRBJ2-7 TRBV6-6 TRBD1 14 CASSSTGAGYEQYF TGTGCCAGCAGCTCGACAGGGGCGGGCTACGAGCAGTACTTC
TRBJ2-5 TRBV4-3 . 13 CASSQDRGETQYF TGCGCCAGCAGCCAAGATCGGGGGGAGACCCAGTACTTC
TRBJ1-2 TRBV18 . 15 CASSPPTAKNYGYTF TGTGCCAGCTCACCACCAACAGCCAAGAACTATGGCTACACCTTC
TRBJ1-6 TRBV30 . 11 CAWNRDSPLHF TGTGCCTGGAATCGTGATTCACCCCTCCACTTT
TRBJ2-5 TRBV6-5 . 12 CASRRGNEAQYF TGTGCCAGCAGGAGGGGGAATGAGGCCCAGTACTTC
TRBJ1-5 TRBV2 TRBD1 15 CASRLQGASNQPQHF TGTGCCAGCAGACTGCAGGGGGCGAGCAATCAGCCCCAGCATTTT
TRBJ1-5 TRBV2 TRBD1 15 CASIPDRGRRQPQHF TGTGCCAGCATCCCGGACAGGGGGCGACGGCAGCCCCAGCATTTT
TRBJ1-3 TRBV6-5 TRBD1 13 CASTDRGGNTIYF TGTGCCAGCACCGACAGGGGAGGAAACACCATATATTTT
TRBJ1-6 TRBV30 . 15 CAWSVGSQGNSPLHF TGTGCCTGGAGTGTAGGTAGCCAGGGCAATTCACCCCTCCACTTT
TRBJ2-1 TRBV10-3 TRBD2 15 CAITRLAGGSNEQFF TGTGCCATCACCAGACTAGCGGGAGGTAGCAATGAGCAGTTCTTC
TRBJ2-5 TRBV5-1 TRBD1 14 CASSSGQTKETQYF TGCGCCAGCAGCTCGGGACAGACGAAAGAGACCCAGTACTTC